The rows below give T cell receptor beta chains drawn from one sample of a study of a mutant IDH1 vaccine in newly diagnosed glioma. Sequencing used immunoSEQ multiplex PCR; TCRdb keeps in-frame clones, though not all of them. The sample yields about 68,000 clones, 79% seen once. The sample here was PBMCs, taken from a glioma patient treated with radiotherapy, temozolomide or both. These receptor sequences come from a man aged 50 to 60 with glioma. CDR3s include the opening cysteine and the closing phenylalanine or tryptophan. D genes are given only for firm matches. Clone size is given for some rows only: seen once, a few or many times, or a class if the clone is expanded.

TRBV4-3,NA,NA,16,TRBJ1-5,CASSQDLGALNQPQHF,TGCGCCAGCAGCCAAGATCTGGGGGCCCTCAATCAGCCCCAGCATTTT
TRBV5-1,NA,NA,15,TRBJ2-5,CASSLGAGFGETQYF,TGCGCCAGCAGCTTGGGTGCGGGGTTCGGAGAGACCCAGTACTTC
TRBV5-1,NA,NA,19,TRBJ1-4,CASSLEGSLPSTTNEKLFF,TGCGCCAGCAGCTTGGAGGGCAGCCTACCCTCTACAACTAATGAAAAACTGTTTTTT
TRBV9,NA,TRBD2,17,TRBJ2-6,CASSSQEGRAGANVLTF,TGTGCCAGCAGCTCCCAGGAGGGGAGGGCTGGGGCCAACGTCCTGACTTTC
TRBV6-6,NA,TRBD1,14,TRBJ1-4,CASRTGTGEEKLFF,TGTGCCAGCAGAACCGGGACAGGGGAGGAAAAACTGTTTTTT
TRBV27,NA,NA,14,TRBJ1-5,CASSLEASNQPQHF,TGTGCCAGCAGTTTGGAGGCGAGCAATCAGCCCCAGCATTTT
TRBV6-6,NA,TRBD1,14,TRBJ2-1,CASSPGTGFNEQFF,TGTGCCAGCAGCCCCGGGACAGGGTTCAATGAGCAGTTCTTC
TRBV27,few,TRBD1,16,TRBJ1-1,CASSPNRGRVGTEAFF,TGTGCCAGCAGTCCCAACAGGGGGCGCGTGGGCACTGAAGCTTTCTTT
TRBV4-1,few,TRBD2,21,TRBJ2-6,CASSQGPWASGLLSGANVLTF,TGCGCCAGCAGCCAAGGACCCTGGGCTAGCGGGTTGCTCTCTGGGGCCAACGTCCTGACTTTC
TRBV4-2,NA,TRBD1,17,TRBJ1-2,CASSQPNPGQGIYGYTF,TGTGCCAGCAGCCAACCTAATCCGGGACAGGGCATCTATGGCTACACCTTC
TRBV14,NA,TRBD1,14,TRBJ1-2,CASSPPTGREGYTF,TGTGCCAGCAGCCCCCCGACAGGGCGCGAAGGCTACACCTTC
TRBV29-1,NA,NA,13,TRBJ1-1,CSIRREVDTEAFF,TGCAGCATACGAAGGGAGGTTGACACTGAAGCTTTCTTT
TRBV9,NA,TRBD1,14,TRBJ1-1,CASSKGQDPTEAFF,TGTGCCAGCAGCAAGGGACAGGACCCCACTGAAGCTTTCTTT
TRBV28,NA,NA,14,TRBJ1-1,CASSPGHMNTEAFF,TGTGCCAGCAGCCCGGGACACATGAACACTGAAGCTTTCTTT
TRBV29-1,NA,NA,12,TRBJ1-2,CSVEDNSYGYTF,TGCAGCGTTGAAGATAACAGCTATGGCTACACCTTC
TRBV29-1,NA,NA,13,TRBJ2-7,CSVVGGGPYEQYF,TGCAGCGTTGTGGGGGGGGGCCCCTACGAGCAGTACTTC
TRBV14,NA,NA,11,TRBJ2-1,CASRSGNEQFF,TGTGCCAGCAGATCAGGGAATGAGCAGTTCTTC
TRBV5-4,NA,TRBD2,14,TRBJ2-1,CASSSWGGADEQFF,TGTGCCAGCAGCTCATGGGGAGGGGCTGATGAGCAGTTCTTC
TRBV18,NA,NA,16,TRBJ2-2,CASSPPSGSNTGELFF,TGTGCCAGCTCACCACCTAGCGGTTCGAACACCGGGGAGCTGTTTTTT
TRBV9,NA,TRBD2,18,TRBJ2-5,CASSVAGALAGLQETQYF,TGTGCCAGCAGCGTAGCAGGTGCATTAGCGGGGCTCCAAGAGACCCAGTACTTC
TRBV29-1,NA,TRBD1,14,TRBJ2-2,CSVVDRGSSGELFF,TGCAGCGTTGTCGACAGGGGGTCGTCCGGGGAGCTGTTTTTT
TRBV15,NA,NA,15,TRBJ1-2,CATSREIGVNYGYTF,TGTGCCACCAGCAGAGAGATCGGGGTCAACTATGGCTACACCTTC
TRBV7-6,NA,NA,15,TRBJ2-6,CASSLGAGTNNVLTF,TGTGCCAGCAGCTTAGGCGCCGGGACAAACAACGTCCTGACTTTC
TRBV6-1,NA,TRBD1,14,TRBJ1-1,CASNYRGIPTEAFF,TGTGCCAGCAACTACAGGGGGATTCCCACTGAAGCTTTCTTT
TRBV6-1,few,NA,14,TRBJ2-5,CATMVGGQSETQYF,TGTGCCACCATGGTCGGGGGGCAGTCAGAGACCCAGTACTTC
TRBV2,NA,NA,14,TRBJ2-1,CASSEGQANNEQFF,TGTGCCAGCAGTGAAGGACAGGCGAACAATGAGCAGTTCTTC
TRBV19,NA,TRBD1,15,TRBJ1-1,CASSIVAGGYTEAFF,TGTGCCAGTAGTATAGTGGCAGGGGGCTACACTGAAGCTTTCTTT
TRBV10-1,NA,NA,13,TRBJ1-6,CASSEGQSSPLHF,TGCGCCAGCAGTGAGGGACAGTCTTCACCCCTCCACTTT
TRBV30,NA,NA,11,TRBJ2-1,CAWSVQNEQFF,TGTGCCTGGAGTGTACAAAATGAGCAGTTCTTC
TRBV10-3,NA,NA,15,TRBJ2-5,CAISSTQGGRETQYF,TGTGCCATCAGCTCGACCCAAGGGGGAAGAGAGACCCAGTACTTC
TRBV18,once,NA,15,TRBJ1-4,CASSPSAGFGEKLFF,TGTGCCAGCTCACCATCGGCAGGGTTTGGTGAAAAACTGTTTTTT
TRBV6-4,NA,NA,13,TRBJ1-1,CASSPRARGEAFF,TGTGCCAGCAGCCCACGGGCCAGGGGTGAAGCTTTCTTT
TRBV6-1,few,NA,12,TRBJ1-2,CASSEVSYGYTF,TGTGCCAGCAGTGAAGTCTCTTATGGCTACACCTTC
TRBV27,few,NA,11,TRBJ2-2,CASSYSGELFF,TGTGCCAGCAGTTACAGCGGGGAGCTGTTTTTT
TRBV2,few,TRBD1,13,TRBJ1-1,CASMGQGDTEAFF,TGTGCCAGCATGGGACAGGGGGACACTGAAGCTTTCTTT
TRBV7-9,NA,NA,14,TRBJ1-6,CASSWGTDNSPLHF,TGTGCCAGCAGCTGGGGGACCGATAATTCACCCCTCCACTTT
TRBV21-1,NA,NA,14,TRBJ1-2,CARSKGGALYGYTF,TGTGCCAGGTCTAAAGGGGGGGCCCTGTATGGCTACACCTTC
TRBV2,NA,TRBD1,13,TRBJ1-2,CASSADRVYGHTF,TGTGCCAGCAGTGCCGACAGGGTCTATGGCCACACCTTC
TRBV7-2,NA,TRBD2,13,TRBJ2-7,CASSPESSGGPYF,TGTGCCAGCAGCCCGGAATCTAGCGGGGGCCCTTACTTC
TRBV5-1,NA,TRBD1,19,TRBJ2-7,CASSLPTGQGARFLYEQYF,TGCGCCAGCAGCTTGCCCACAGGACAGGGGGCACGTTTCTTGTACGAGCAGTACTTC
TRBV4-2,NA,TRBD2,15,TRBJ2-7,CASSQEASGSYEQYF,TGTGCCAGCAGCCAAGAGGCTAGCGGTTCCTACGAGCAGTACTTC
TRBV5-1,NA,NA,13,TRBJ2-5,CASSFNQGETQYF,TGCGCCAGCAGCTTCAACCAGGGGGAGACCCAGTACTTC
TRBV6-5,NA,TRBD1,15,TRBJ2-5,CASTSGTGGRETQYF,TGTGCCAGCACCTCCGGGACAGGGGGCAGGGAGACCCAGTACTTC
TRBV14,once,NA,16,TRBJ1-3,CASSQGSRYSGNTIYF,TGTGCCAGCAGCCAAGGAAGCCGGTACTCTGGAAACACCATATATTTT
TRBV9,NA,NA,15,TRBJ2-3,CASSVDQGSTDTQYF,TGTGCCAGCAGCGTAGACCAGGGGAGCACAGATACGCAGTATTTT
TRBV7-9,once,NA,16,TRBJ2-1,CASSLGGGISYNEQFF,TGTGCCAGCAGCTTAGGAGGAGGAATCTCCTACAATGAGCAGTTCTTC